This TCR beta chain was retrieved from a study of CD8+ T cells in alopecia areata. Study as a whole: Patients in the treated group were given tofacitinib by mouth, 5 to 10 mg twice a day.

Sequencing relied on a cDNA template that was reverse transcribed from extracted RNA. Assay: immunoSEQ multiplex PCR; the TCRdb copy retains only in-frame clones and omits some. Here the sample spans some 200,000 clones, 45% to 65% being singletons. Overall study results and limits: Persistence of many expanded lesional clones was seen in scalp and blood during tofacitinib. Tofacitinib produced a significant decrease in scalp clonality and in expanded CD8+ clones among the top 100.

The treatment is: oral pan-JAK inhibitor, 5-10 mg twice daily. Samples from alopecia areata patients were lesional scalp punch biopsies and peripheral blood. Trimming removed 7 bases from V and 8 bases from J, with 17 bases in between. The CDR3 has 14 amino acids. CDR1 and CDR2 (germline): LNHDA, SQIVND (reference sequence). Concerning this clone: Its antigen is not identified.

Sequencing used CD4+ T cells sorted from blood, obtained at week 4, from a patient treated with tofacitinib. The source of this sequence is a human donor with alopecia areata. The chain has TRBV19 and TRBJ1-4; D ambiguous. CDR3 amino acids: CASTPEGAEEKLFF. The DNA of the CDR3 is TGTGCCAGTACCCCGGAGGGAGCGGAGGAAAAACTGTTTTTT.